This T cell receptor (beta chain) was captured in a study of T cell responses to AZD1222 COVID-19 vaccine. Findings and caveats of the study: CD4 TCRs associated with vaccination spanned spike, dominating at 160-218 and 743-854.

A word on this clone: Antigen specificity is unknown.

CDR3 size: 12 residues. J was trimmed by 8 bases and V by 5 bases; bases with no gene match: 4. Germline CDR1 is SGHTA and CDR2 is FQGTGA. Only in-frame clones appear in the TCRdb table, and some are missing; sequencing was by immunoSEQ multiplex PCR. The sample shows 65,000 to 75,000 clones, roughly 82% of them seen only once. The TCR comes from an adult in good health. Source: peripheral blood, taken on day 0 of AZD1222 vaccination. The V gene is TRBV7-3, the J gene TRBJ1-2; the match to TRBD1 covers 8 bases. The CDR3 bases are TGTGCCAGCAGCGACAGGGGACGCGGCTACACCTTC. It specifies CASSDRGRGYTF.